These T cell receptor beta chains were read from a single sample in a study of T cell changes during pregnancy in multiple sclerosis. Sequencing was performed with immunoSEQ multiplex PCR; in TCRdb, only in-frame clones are kept and a portion is missing. This table has fewer than 25,000 clones, about 90% appearing once. Sequenced here: CD4+ T cells from peripheral blood mononuclear cells, sampled in the third trimester of pregnancy. The receptors stem from a female donor in good health, enrolled as a control in a pregnancy study. Both conserved end residues are part of each CDR3. D genes are given only for firm matches. Only part of the rows carry a size: once, few, many, or a class if the clone is expanded.

TRBJ1-1,-,-,TRBV4-3,CASSHPGGGTTEAFF,TGCGCCAGCAGCCACCCTGGGGGAGGGACCACTGAAGCTTTCTTT
TRBJ1-4,-,-,TRBV9,CASSFSATATNEKLFF,TGTGCCAGCAGCTTTTCCGCCACGGCAACTAATGAAAAACTGTTTTTT
TRBJ1-3,-,-,TRBV30,CAWSVQSSSGNTIYF,TGTGCCTGGAGTGTACAGTCGAGCTCTGGAAACACCATATATTTT
TRBJ2-3,TRBD2,-,TRBV2,CASRALAAGPGDTQYF,TGTGCCAGCAGGGCCCTAGCGGCGGGGCCCGGAGATACGCAGTATTTT
TRBJ2-5,TRBD2,-,TRBV7-2,CASSLELAGGRWETQYF,TGTGCCAGCAGCTTAGAGCTAGCGGGGGGGCGTTGGGAGACCCAGTACTTC
TRBJ2-1,TRBD2,-,TRBV2,CASSGGLAELGEQFF,TGTGCCAGCAGTGGAGGACTAGCGGAGCTCGGTGAGCAGTTCTTC
TRBJ2-7,-,-,TRBV6-6,CASSYSRANYEQYF,TGTGCCAGCAGTTACTCGAGGGCCAACTACGAGCAGTACTTC
TRBJ1-4,-,-,TRBV14,CASSQDRSYGKLFF,TGTGCCAGCAGCCAAGATCGATCCTATGGAAAACTGTTTTTT
TRBJ2-3,TRBD2,-,TRBV5-5,CASNPGLAGRADTQYF,TGTGCCAGCAACCCGGGACTAGCGGGGCGCGCAGATACGCAGTATTTT
TRBJ2-2,TRBD2,-,TRBV6-5,CASTTSGNTGELFF,TGTGCCAGCACGACTAGCGGTAACACCGGGGAGCTGTTTTTT
TRBJ2-7,TRBD1,once,TRBV11-2,CASRNLQGYEQYF,TGTGCCAGCAGGAATCTACAGGGGTACGAGCAGTACTTC
TRBJ2-1,-,-,TRBV28,CASSLGGARSYNEQFF,TGTGCCAGCAGTTTAGGGGGGGCCCGCTCCTACAATGAGCAGTTCTTC
TRBJ1-2,TRBD1,-,TRBV14,CASSAGQGIGGYTF,TGTGCCAGCAGCGCGGGACAGGGAATTGGTGGCTACACCTTC
TRBJ1-2,-,-,TRBV10-3,CAISDRNGYTF,TGTGCCATCAGTGACAGAAATGGCTACACCTTC
TRBJ1-6,-,-,TRBV30,CAWIDRPSGDSPLHF,TGTGCCTGGATTGACAGGCCGTCCGGGGATTCACCCCTCCACTTT
TRBJ1-1,TRBD1,-,TRBV5-5,CASSGTGGEGVTEAFF,TGTGCCAGCAGCGGGACAGGGGGCGAGGGTGTCACTGAAGCTTTCTTT
TRBJ2-5,TRBD2,once,TRBV5-1,CASSGGTGGGRETQYF,TGCGCCAGCAGCGGAGGGACGGGGGGGGGCCGGGAGACCCAGTACTTC
TRBJ2-5,-,-,TRBV19,CASSVQETQYF,TGTGCCAGTAGTGTTCAGGAGACCCAGTACTTC
TRBJ2-1,-,once,TRBV11-3,CASSSVGGNEQFF,TGTGCCAGCAGCTCTGTGGGGGGCAATGAGCAGTTCTTC
TRBJ2-2,-,-,TRBV9,CASRRENTGELFF,TGTGCCAGCAGGAGGGAGAACACCGGGGAGCTGTTTTTT
TRBJ1-6,TRBD1,few,TRBV18,CASSPQGDYSPLHF,TGTGCCAGCTCACCGCAGGGGGACTATTCACCCCTCCACTTT
TRBJ1-5,-,-,TRBV12-2,CASRSHLQGTPRDQPQHF,TGTGCAAGTCGCTCGCATCTTCAGGGGACCCCGAGGGATCAGCCCCAGCATTTT
TRBJ2-2,-,-,TRBV27,CASSELGRTGELFF,TGTGCCAGCAGCGAATTGGGCCGGACCGGGGAGCTGTTTTTT
TRBJ1-6,TRBD1,-,TRBV28,CASRQGQATPNSPLHF,TGTGCCAGCAGACAGGGACAGGCTACTCCCAATTCACCCCTCCACTTT
TRBJ2-6,TRBD2,-,TRBV19,CASSIVGGPGANVLTF,TGTGCCAGTAGTATAGTGGGAGGGCCTGGGGCCAACGTCCTGACTTTC
TRBJ2-1,TRBD1,-,TRBV6-4,CASSDSTGGSGNEQFF,TGTGCCAGCAGTGACTCCACAGGGGGCTCGGGGAATGAGCAGTTCTTC
TRBJ2-1,TRBD2,-,TRBV5-1,CASSLQLARGNEQFF,TGCGCCAGCAGCTTGCAACTAGCGAGGGGTAATGAGCAGTTCTTC